This T cell receptor beta chain was identified during a study of blood T cell dynamics during melanoma immunotherapy. Study background: First-line therapy was either pembrolizumab or nivolumab with ipilimumab for metastatic melanoma. Study-level findings and limits: Disease-control patients' PBMC repertoires became either more clonal or more diverse at W3.

The length of the CDR3 is 14 residues. The germline V and J ends were trimmed by 0 bases and 6 bases, with 11 bases remaining between them. Germline V CDR1 and CDR2: SGHRS, YFSETQ. A fixed DNA input of approximately 400 ng was used per bulk PBMC sample. Repertoires were generated with immunoSEQ multiplex PCR, while TCRdb's copy carries only in-frame clones and drops some. The data show approximately 15,000 clones, over 65% seen once. With respect to this clone: The antigen remains unidentified.

The time point here: pre-treatment baseline. The rearrangement joins TRBV5-1 to TRBJ2-3; possibly TRBD1 or TRBD2 for D (5 bases each). This clonotype was obtained from a human donor with melanoma. Specimen: blood, collected from a patient treated with checkpoint blockade. The DNA of the CDR3 is TGCGCCAGCAGCTTGGGGGGGACCGGGGATACGCAGTATTTT. It is translated as CASSLGGTGDTQYF.